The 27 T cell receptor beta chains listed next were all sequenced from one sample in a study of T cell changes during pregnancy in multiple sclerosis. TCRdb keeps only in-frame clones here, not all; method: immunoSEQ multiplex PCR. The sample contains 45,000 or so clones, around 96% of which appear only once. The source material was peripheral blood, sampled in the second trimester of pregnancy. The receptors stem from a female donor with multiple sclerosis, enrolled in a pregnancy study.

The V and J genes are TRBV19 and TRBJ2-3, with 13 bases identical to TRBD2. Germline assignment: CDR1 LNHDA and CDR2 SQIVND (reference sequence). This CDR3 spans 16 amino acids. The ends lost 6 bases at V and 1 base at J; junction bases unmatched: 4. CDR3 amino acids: CASSLLAGGRTDTQYF. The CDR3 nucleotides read TGTGCCAGTAGCCTACTAGCGGGAGGGCGCACAGATACGCAGTATTTT.

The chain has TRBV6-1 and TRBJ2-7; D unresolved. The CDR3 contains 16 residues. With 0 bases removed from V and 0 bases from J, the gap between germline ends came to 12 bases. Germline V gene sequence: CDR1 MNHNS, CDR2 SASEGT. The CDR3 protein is CASSEASADFSYEQYF. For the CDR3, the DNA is TGTGCCAGCAGTGAAGCGTCGGCAGACTTCTCCTACGAGCAGTACTTC.

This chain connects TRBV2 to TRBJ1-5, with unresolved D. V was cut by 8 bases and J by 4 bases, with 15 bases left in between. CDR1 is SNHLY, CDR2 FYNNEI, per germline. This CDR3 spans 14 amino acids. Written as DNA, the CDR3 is TGTGCCAGCCATGGAAGTTCCGGGAATCAGCCCCAGCATTTT. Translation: CASHGSSGNQPQHF. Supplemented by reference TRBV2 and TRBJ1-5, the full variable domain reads EPEVTQTPSHQVTQMGQEVILRCVPISNHLYFYWYRQILGQKVEFLVSFYNNEISEKSEIFDDQFSVERPDGSNFTLKIRSTKLEDSAMYFCASHGSSGNQPQHFGDGTRLSIL.

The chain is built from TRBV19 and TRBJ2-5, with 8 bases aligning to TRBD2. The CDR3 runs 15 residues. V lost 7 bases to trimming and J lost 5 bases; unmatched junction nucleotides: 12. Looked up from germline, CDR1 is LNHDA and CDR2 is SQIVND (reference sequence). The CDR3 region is CASNGGGGPRETQYF. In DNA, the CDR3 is TGTGCCAGTAATGGCGGCGGGGGGCCTAGGGAGACCCAGTACTTC.

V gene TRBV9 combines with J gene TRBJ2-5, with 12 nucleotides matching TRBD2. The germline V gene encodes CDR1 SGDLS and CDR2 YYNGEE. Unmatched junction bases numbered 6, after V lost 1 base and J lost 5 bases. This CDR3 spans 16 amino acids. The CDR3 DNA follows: TGTGCCAGCAGCGTACTTTCTAGCGGGAGGGCCGAGACCCAGTACTTC. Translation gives CASSVLSSGRAETQYF.

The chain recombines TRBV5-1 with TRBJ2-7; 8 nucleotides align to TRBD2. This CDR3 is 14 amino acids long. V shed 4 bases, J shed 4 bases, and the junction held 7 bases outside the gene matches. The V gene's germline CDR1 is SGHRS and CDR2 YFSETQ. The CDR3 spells CASSPNPGGYEQYF. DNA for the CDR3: TGCGCCAGCAGCCCCAATCCGGGAGGGTACGAGCAGTACTTC.

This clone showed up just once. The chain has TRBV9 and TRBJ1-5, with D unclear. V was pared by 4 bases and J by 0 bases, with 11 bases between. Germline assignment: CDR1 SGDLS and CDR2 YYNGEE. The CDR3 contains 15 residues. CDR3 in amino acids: CASSPTAFSNQPQHF. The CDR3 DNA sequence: TGTGCCAGCAGCCCAACAGCCTTTAGCAATCAGCCCCAGCATTTT.

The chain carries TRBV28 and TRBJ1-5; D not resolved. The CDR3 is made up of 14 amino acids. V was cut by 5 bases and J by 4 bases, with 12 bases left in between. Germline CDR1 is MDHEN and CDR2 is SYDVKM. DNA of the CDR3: TGTGCCAGCAGTATCCGGGATCCTAATCAGCCCCAGCATTTT. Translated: CASSIRDPNQPQHF.

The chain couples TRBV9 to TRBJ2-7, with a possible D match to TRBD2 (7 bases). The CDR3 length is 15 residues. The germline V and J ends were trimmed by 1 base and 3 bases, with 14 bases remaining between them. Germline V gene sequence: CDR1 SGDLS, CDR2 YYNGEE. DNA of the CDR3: TGTGCCAGCAGCGTAAGTGCCGGGGGGCACTACGAGCAGTACTTC. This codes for CASSVSAGGHYEQYF.

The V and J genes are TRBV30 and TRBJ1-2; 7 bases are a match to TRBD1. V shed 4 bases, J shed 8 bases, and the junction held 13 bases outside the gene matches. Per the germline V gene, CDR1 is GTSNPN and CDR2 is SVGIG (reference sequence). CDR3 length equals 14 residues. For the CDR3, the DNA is TGTGCCTGGATCCGGGACAGAAAAAGAGGGGGCTACACCTTC. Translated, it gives CAWIRDRKRGGYTF. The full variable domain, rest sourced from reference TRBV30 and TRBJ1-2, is SQTIHQWPATLVQPVGSPLSLECTVEGTSNPNLYWYRQAAGRGLQLLFYSVGIGQISSEVPQNLSASRPQDRQFILSSKKLLLSDSGFYLCAWIRDRKRGGYTFGSGTRLTVV.

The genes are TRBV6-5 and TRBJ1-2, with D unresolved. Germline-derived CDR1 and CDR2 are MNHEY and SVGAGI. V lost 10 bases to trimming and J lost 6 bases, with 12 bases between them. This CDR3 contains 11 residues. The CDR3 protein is CATSSSHGYTF. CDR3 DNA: TGTGCCACTTCGTCTTCCCATGGCTACACCTTC.

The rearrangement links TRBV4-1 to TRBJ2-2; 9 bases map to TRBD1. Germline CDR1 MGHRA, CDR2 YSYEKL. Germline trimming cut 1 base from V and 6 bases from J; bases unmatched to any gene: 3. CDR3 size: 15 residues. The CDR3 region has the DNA TGCGCCAGCAGCCAAGGGACAGGGGTCTCCGGGGAGCTGTTTTTT. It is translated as CASSQGTGVSGELFF.

The CDR3: CASSMRSGSNNEQFF. CDR3 DNA: TGTGCCAGTAGTATGAGAAGCGGGAGTAACAATGAGCAGTTCTTC. The chain uses TRBV19 and TRBJ2-1; 8 nucleotides align to TRBD2. The CDR3 has 15 amino acids. V shed 3 bases, J shed 5 bases, and the junction held 6 bases outside the gene matches. Germline CDR1 LNHDA, CDR2 SQIVND (reference sequence). Together with reference TRBV19 and TRBJ2-1, the CDR3 gives the full variable domain: DGGITQSPKYLFRKEGQNVTLSCEQNLNHDAMYWYRQDPGQGLRLIYYSQIVNDFQKGDIAEGYSVSREKKESFPLTVTSAQKNPTAFYLCASSMRSGSNNEQFFGPGTRLTVL.

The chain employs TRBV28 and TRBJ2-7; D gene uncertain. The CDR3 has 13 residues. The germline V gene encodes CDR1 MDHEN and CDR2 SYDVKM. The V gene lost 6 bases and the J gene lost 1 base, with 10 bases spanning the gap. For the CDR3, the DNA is TGTGCCAGCAGAACTCGGAGTTCCTACGAGCAGTACTTC. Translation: CASRTRSSYEQYF.

The chain's CDR3 is CASSHRDRSSYEQYF. CDR3 nucleotides: TGTGCCAGCAGCCATCGGGACAGGTCATCCTACGAGCAGTACTTC. The chain recombines TRBV5-4 with TRBJ2-7; 8 nucleotides agree with TRBD1. After removal of 4 bases from V and 1 base from J, the junction contained 7 bases not matched to a gene. The CDR3 length is 15 residues. Germline V lookup: CDR1 SGHNT, CDR2 YYREEE (reference sequence).

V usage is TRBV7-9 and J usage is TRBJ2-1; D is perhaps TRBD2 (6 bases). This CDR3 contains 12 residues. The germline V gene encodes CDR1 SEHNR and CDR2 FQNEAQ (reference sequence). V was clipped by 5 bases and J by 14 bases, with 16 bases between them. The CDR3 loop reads CASSAGTPGEFF. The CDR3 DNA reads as TGTGCCAGCAGCGCGGGGACCCCCGGGGAGTTCTTC.

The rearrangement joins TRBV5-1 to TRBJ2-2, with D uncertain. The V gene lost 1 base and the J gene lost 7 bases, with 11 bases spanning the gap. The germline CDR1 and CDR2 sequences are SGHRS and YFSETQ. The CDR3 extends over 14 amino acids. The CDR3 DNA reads TGCGCCAGCAGCTTGACAGTGGCGAGCGGGGAGCTGTTTTTT. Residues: CASSLTVASGELFF.

The CDR3 loop reads CASSPSGSNQPQHF. The CDR3 DNA follows: TGTGCCAGCAGCCCGTCGGGTAGCAATCAGCCCCAGCATTTT. V gene TRBV6-6 combines with J gene TRBJ1-5; D not certain. The CDR3 covers 14 residues. Germline assignment: CDR1 MNHNY and CDR2 SVGAGI (reference sequence). V lost 6 bases and J lost 0, with 9 bases in between.

DNA of the CDR3: TGTGCCATCAGCGACATGGGACAGAACTATGGCTACACCTTC. Its protein is CAISDMGQNYGYTF. This chain joins TRBV10-3 and TRBJ1-2, with 7 bases aligning to TRBD1. CDR1 and CDR2 from the germline V gene are ENHRY and SYGVKD. The CDR3 is 14 amino acids. J was trimmed by 2 bases and V by 6 bases; bases with no gene match: 6.

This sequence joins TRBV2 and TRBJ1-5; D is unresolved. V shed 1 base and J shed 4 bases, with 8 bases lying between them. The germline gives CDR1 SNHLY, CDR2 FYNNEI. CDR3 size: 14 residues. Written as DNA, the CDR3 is TGTGCCAGCAGTGAAGTACGGAGAAATCAGCCCCAGCATTTT. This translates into CASSEVRRNQPQHF.

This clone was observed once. The CDR3 loop is CASSFGGQYYEQYF. DNA for the CDR3: TGTGCCAGCAGCTTTGGTGGCCAGTACTACGAGCAGTACTTC. The V call is TRBV7-8, the J call TRBJ2-7, with D uncertain. CDR3 size: 14 residues. Germline CDR1 is SGHVS and CDR2 is FQNEAQ. Trimming cost V 3 bases and J 3 bases, with 12 bases left between them.

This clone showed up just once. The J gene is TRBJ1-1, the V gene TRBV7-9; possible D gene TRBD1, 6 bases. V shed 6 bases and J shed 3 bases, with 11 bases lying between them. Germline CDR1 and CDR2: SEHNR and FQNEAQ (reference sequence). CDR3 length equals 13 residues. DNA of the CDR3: TGTGCCAGCAGTTCCAGGGGAGACACTGAAGCTTTCTTT. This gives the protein CASSSRGDTEAFF.

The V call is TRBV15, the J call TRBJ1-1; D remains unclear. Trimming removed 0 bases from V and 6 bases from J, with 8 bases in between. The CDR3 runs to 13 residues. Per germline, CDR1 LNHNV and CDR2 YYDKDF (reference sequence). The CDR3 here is CATSRDLVAEAFF. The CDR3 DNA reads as TGTGCCACCAGCAGAGATCTCGTCGCTGAAGCTTTCTTT. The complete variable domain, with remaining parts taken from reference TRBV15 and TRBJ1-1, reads DAMVIQNPRYQVTQFGKPVTLSCSQTLNHNVMYWYQQKSSQAPKLLFHYYDKDFNNEADTPDNFQSRRPNTSFCFLDIRSPGLGDTAMYLCATSRDLVAEAFFGQGTRLTVV.

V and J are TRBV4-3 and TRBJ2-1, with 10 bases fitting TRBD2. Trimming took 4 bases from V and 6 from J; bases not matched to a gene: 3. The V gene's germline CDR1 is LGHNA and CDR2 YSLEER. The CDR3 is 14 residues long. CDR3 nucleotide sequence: TGCGCCAGCAGCCCCCGGACTAGCGGCAATGAGCAGTTCTTC. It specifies CASSPRTSGNEQFF.

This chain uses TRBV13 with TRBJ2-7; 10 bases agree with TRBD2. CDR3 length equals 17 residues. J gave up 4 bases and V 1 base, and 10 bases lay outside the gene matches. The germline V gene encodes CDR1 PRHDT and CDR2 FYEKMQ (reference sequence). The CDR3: CASSLAPGLAAGYEQYF. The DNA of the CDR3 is TGTGCCAGCAGCTTAGCCCCAGGACTAGCGGCCGGATACGAGCAGTACTTC.

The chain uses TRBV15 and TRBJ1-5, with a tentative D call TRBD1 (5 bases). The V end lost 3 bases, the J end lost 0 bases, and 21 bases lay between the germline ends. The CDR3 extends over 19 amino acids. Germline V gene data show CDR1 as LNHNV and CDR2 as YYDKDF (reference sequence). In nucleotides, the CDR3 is TGTGCCACCAGCAGTGGGTACGACGGGGGTACTTATAGCAATCAGCCCCAGCATTTT. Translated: CATSSGYDGGTYSNQPQHF.

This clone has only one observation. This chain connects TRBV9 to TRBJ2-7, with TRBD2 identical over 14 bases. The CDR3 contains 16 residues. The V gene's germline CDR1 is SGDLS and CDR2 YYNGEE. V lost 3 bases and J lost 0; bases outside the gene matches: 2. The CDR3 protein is CASSGLAGGPSYEQYF. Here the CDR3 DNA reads TGTGCCAGCAGCGGACTAGCGGGAGGGCCCTCCTACGAGCAGTACTTC. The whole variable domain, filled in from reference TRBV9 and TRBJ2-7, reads DSGVTQTPKHLITATGQRVTLRCSPRSGDLSVYWYQQSLDQGLQFLIQYYNGEERAKGNILERFSAQQFPDLHSELNLSSLELGDSALYFCASSGLAGGPSYEQYFGPGTRLTVT.